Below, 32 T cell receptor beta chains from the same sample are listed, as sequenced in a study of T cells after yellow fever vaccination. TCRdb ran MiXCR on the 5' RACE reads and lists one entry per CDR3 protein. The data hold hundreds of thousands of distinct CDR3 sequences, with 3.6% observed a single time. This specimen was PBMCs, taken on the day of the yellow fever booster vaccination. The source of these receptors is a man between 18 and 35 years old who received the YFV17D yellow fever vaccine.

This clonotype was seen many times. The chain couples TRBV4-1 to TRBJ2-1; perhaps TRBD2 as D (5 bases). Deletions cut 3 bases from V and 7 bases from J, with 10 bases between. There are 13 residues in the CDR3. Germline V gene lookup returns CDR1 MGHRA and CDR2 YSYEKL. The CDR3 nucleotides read TGCGCCAGCAGCCAGCCGGGATCTAATGAGCAGTTCTTC. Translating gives CASSQPGSNEQFF.

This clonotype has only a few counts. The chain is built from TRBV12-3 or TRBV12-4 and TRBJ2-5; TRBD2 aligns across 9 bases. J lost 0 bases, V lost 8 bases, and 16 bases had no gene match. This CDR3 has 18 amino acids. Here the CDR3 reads CASSRRVAGAMYQETQYF. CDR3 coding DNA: TGTGCCAGCTCCCGCCGGGTAGCGGGGGCCATGTACCAAGAGACCCAGTACTTC.

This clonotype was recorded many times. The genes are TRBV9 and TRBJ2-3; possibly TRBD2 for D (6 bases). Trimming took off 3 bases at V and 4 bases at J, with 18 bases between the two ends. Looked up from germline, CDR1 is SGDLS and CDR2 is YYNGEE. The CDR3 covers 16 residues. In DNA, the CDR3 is TGTGCCAGCAGCGCAGGAACATGGGCGGGGCCAGATACGCAGTATTTT. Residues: CASSAGTWAGPDTQYF.

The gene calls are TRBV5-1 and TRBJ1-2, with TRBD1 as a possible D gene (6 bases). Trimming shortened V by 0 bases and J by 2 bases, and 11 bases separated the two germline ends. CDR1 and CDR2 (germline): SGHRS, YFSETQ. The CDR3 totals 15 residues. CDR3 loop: CASSLDPGENYGYTF. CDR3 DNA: TGCGCCAGCAGCTTGGACCCAGGGGAAAACTATGGCTACACCTTC.

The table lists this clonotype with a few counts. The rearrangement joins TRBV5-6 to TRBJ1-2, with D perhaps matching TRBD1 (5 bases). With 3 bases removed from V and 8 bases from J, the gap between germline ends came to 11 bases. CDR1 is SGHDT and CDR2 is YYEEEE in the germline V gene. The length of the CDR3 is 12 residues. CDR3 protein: CASSSGVRGYTF. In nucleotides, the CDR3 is TGTGCCAGCAGCTCGGGGGTAAGGGGCTACACCTTC. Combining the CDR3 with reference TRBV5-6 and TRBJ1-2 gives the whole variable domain DAGVTQSPTHLIKTRGQQVTLRCSPKSGHDTVSWYQQALGQGPQFIFQYYEEEERQRGNFPDRFSGHQFPNYSSELNVNALLLGDSALYLCASSSGVRGYTFGSGTRLTVV.

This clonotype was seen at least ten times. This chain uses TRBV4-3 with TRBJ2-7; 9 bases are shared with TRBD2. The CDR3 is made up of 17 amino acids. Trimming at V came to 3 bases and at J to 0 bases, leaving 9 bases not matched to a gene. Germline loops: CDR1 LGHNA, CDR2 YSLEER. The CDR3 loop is CASSQISGGPPSYEQYV. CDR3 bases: TGCGCCAGCAGCCAGATAAGCGGGGGGCCCCCCTCCTACGAGCAGTACGTC.

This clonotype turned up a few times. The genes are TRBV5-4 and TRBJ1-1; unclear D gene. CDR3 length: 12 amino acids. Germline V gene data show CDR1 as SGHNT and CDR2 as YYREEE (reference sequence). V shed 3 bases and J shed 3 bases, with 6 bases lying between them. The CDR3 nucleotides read TGTGCCAGCAGCTGGGGTCACACTGAAGCTTTCTTT. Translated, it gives CASSWGHTEAFF.

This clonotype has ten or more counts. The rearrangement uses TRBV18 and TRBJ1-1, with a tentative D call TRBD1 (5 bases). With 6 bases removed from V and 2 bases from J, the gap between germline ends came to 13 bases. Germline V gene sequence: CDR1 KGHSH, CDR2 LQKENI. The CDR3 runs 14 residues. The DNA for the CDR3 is TGTGCCAGCTCTCTGATAGGGGATAACACTGAAGCTTTCTTT. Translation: CASSLIGDNTEAFF.

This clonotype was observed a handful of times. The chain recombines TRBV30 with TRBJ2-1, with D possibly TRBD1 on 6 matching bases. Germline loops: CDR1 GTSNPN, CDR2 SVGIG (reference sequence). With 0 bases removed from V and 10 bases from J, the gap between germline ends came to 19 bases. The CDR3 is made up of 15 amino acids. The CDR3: CAWSVLDRSSREQFF. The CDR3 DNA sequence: TGTGCCTGGAGTGTTCTAGACAGGAGCAGCCGCGAGCAGTTCTTC. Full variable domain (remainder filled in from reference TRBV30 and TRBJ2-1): SQTIHQWPATLVQPVGSPLSLECTVEGTSNPNLYWYRQAAGRGLQLLFYSVGIGQISSEVPQNLSASRPQDRQFILSSKKLLLSDSGFYLCAWSVLDRSSREQFFGPGTRLTVL.

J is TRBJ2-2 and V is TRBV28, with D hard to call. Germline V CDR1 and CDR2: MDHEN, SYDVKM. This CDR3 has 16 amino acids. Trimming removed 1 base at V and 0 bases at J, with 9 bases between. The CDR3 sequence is CASSLSSPSNTGELFF. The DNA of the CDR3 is TGTGCCAGCAGTTTATCTTCCCCCTCGAACACCGGGGAGCTGTTTTTT. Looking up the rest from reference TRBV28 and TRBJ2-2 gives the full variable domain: DVKVTQSSRYLVKRTGEKVFLECVQDMDHENMFWYRQDPGLGLRLIYFSYDVKMKEKGDIPEGYSVSREKKERFSLILESASTNQTSMYLCASSLSSPSNTGELFFGEGSRLTVL.

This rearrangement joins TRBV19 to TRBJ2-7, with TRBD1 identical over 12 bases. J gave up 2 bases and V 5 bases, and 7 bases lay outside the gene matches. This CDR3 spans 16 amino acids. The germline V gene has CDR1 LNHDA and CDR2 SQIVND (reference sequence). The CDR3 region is CASSPQGQGAAYEQYF. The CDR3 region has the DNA TGTGCCAGTAGTCCCCAGGGACAGGGGGCGGCCTACGAGCAGTACTTC.

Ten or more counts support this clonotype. The CDR3 loop reads CASSLLAGGGTQYF. DNA of the CDR3: TGTGCCAGCAGTTTACTGGCGGGGGGAGGGACCCAGTACTTC. The chain couples TRBV28 to TRBJ2-5, with TRBD2 matching 8 bases. This CDR3 region has 14 residues. Germline V gene lookup returns CDR1 MDHEN and CDR2 SYDVKM. Germline trimming cut 2 bases from V and 7 bases from J; bases unmatched to any gene: 6.

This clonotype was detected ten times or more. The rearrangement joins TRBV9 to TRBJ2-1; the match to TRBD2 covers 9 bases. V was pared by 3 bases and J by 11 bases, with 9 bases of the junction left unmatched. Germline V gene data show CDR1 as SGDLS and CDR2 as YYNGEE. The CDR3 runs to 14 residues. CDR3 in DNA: TGTGCCAGCAGCGCGGGACTAGCTCCCGAGAAGCAGTTCTTC. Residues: CASSAGLAPEKQFF.

CDR3 sequence: CASSLVGGGGANVLTF. The DNA of the CDR3 is TGTGCCAGCAGCTTAGTTGGGGGTGGTGGGGCCAACGTCCTGACTTTC. The J gene is TRBJ2-6, the V gene TRBV11-2; D may be TRBD1 or TRBD2 (5 bases each). CDR1 and CDR2 from the germline V gene are SGHAT and FQNNGV. The CDR3 has 16 amino acids. V dropped 1 base and J dropped 3 bases, with 10 bases sitting between them.

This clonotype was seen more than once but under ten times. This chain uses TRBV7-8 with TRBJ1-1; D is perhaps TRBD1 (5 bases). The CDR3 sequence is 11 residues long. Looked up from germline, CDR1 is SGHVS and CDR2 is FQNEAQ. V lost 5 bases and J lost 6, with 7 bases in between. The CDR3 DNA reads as TGTGCCAGCAGCCCGACAGCTGAAGCTTTCTTT. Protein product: CASSPTAEAFF.

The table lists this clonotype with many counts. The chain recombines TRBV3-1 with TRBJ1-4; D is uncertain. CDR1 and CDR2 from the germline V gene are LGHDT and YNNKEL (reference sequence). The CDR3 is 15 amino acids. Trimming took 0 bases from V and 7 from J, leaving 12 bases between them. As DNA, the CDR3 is TGTGCCAGCAGCCAAGATTCGCAGGATACTGAAAAACTGTTTTTT. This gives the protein CASSQDSQDTEKLFF.

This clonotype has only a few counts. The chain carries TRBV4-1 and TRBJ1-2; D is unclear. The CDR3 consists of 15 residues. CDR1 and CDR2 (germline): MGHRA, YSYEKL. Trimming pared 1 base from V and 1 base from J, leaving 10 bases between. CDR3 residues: CASSQGWNNNYGYTF. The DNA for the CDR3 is TGCGCCAGCAGCCAAGGGTGGAACAATAACTATGGCTACACCTTC.

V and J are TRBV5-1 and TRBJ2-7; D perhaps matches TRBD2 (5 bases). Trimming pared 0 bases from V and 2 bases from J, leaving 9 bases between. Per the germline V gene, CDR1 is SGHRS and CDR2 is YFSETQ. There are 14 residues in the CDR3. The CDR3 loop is CASSLEPAAYEQYV. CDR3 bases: TGCGCCAGCAGCTTGGAACCAGCGGCCTACGAGCAGTACGTC.

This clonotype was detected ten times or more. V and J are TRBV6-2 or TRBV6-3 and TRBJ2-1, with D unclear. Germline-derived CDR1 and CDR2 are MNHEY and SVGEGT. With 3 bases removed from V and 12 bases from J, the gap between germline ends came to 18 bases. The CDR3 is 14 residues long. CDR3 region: CASSYTTDHPRQFF. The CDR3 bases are TGTGCCAGCAGTTATACAACGGATCACCCTCGGCAGTTCTTC.

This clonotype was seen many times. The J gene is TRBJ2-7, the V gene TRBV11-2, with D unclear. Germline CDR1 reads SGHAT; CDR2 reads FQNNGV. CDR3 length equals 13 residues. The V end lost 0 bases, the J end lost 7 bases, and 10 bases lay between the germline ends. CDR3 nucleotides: TGTGCCAGCAGCTTAGATCTCCGGACGGAGCAGTACTTC. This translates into CASSLDLRTEQYF.

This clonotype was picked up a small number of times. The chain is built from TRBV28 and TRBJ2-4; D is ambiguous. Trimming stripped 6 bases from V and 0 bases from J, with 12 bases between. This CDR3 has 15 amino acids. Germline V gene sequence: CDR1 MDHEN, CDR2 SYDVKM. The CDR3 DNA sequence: TGTGCCAGCAGCGGACGTACACTAGCCAAAAACATTCAGTACTTC. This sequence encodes CASSGRTLAKNIQYF.

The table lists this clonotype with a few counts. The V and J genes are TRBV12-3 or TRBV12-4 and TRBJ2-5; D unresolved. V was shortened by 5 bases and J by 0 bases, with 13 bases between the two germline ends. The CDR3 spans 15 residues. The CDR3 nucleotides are TGTGCCAGCAGTCCTAGATCAGTGTACCAAGAGACCCAGTACTTC. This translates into CASSPRSVYQETQYF.

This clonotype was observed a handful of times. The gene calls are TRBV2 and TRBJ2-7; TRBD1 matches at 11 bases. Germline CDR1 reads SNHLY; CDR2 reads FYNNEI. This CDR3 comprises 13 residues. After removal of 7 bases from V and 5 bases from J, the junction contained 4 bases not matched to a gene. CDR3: CASISGQGDEQYF. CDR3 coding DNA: TGTGCCAGCATATCGGGACAGGGGGACGAGCAGTACTTC.

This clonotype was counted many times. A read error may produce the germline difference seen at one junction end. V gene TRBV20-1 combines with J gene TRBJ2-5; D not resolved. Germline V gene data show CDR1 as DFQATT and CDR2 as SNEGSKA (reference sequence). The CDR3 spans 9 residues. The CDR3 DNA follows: TGCAGTGCTGGAGAGACCCAGTACTTC. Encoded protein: CSAGETQYF.

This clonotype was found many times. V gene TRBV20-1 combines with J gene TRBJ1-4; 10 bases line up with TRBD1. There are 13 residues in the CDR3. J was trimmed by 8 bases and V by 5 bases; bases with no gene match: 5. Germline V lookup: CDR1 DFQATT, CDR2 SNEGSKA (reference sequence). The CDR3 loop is CSAWGTGEEKLFF. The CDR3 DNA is TGCAGTGCTTGGGGGACAGGGGAGGAAAAACTGTTTTTT.

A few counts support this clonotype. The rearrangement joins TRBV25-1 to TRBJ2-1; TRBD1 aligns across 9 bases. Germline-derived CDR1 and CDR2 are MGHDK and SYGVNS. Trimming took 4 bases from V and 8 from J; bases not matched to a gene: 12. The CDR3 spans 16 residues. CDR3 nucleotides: TGTGCCAGCAGTGCCTTGACAGGGACAGGGCTACATGAGCAGTTCTTC. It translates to CASSALTGTGLHEQFF.

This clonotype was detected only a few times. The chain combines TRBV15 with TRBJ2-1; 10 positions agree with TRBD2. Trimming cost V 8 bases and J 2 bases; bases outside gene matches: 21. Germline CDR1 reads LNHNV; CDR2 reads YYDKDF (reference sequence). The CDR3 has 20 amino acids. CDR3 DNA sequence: TGTGCCACCCGGCCAGGGCACGCTAGCGGGGGAAGGTTACCCTACAATGAGCAGTTCTTC. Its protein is CATRPGHASGGRLPYNEQFF.

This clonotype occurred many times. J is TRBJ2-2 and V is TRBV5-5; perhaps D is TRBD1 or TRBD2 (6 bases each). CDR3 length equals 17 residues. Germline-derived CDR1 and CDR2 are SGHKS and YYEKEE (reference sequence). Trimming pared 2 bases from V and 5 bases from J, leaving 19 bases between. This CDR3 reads CASSFNRGGGLTGELFF. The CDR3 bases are TGTGCCAGCAGCTTTAATAGAGGAGGGGGTTTGACCGGGGAGCTGTTTTTT.

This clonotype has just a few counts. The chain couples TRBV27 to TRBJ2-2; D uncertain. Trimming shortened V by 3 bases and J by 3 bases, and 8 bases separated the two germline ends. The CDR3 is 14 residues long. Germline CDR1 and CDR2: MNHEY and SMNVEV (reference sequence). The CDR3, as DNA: TGTGCCAGCAGTTTGGGGATGGACACCGGGGAGCTGTTTTTT. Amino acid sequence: CASSLGMDTGELFF.

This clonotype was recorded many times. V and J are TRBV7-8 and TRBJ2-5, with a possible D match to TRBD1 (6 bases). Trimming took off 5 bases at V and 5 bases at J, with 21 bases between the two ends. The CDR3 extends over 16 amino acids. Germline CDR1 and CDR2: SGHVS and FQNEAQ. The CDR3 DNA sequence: TGTGCCAGCAGCCGACAAGAACAGGGTTGGGGGGAGACCCAGTACTTC. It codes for CASSRQEQGWGETQYF. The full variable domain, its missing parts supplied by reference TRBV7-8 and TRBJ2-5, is GAGVSQSPRYKVAKRGQDVALRCDPISGHVSLFWYQQALGQGPEFLTYFQNEAQLDKSGLPSDRFFAERPEGSVSTLKIQRTQQEDSAVYLCASSRQEQGWGETQYFGPGTRLLVL.

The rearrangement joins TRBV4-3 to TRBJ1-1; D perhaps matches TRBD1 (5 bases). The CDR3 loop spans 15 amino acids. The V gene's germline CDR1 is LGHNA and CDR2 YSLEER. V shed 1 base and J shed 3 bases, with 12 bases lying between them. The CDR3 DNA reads TGCGCCAGCAGCCAAGGAGGGACGTGGGACACTGAAGCTTTCTTT. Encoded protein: CASSQGGTWDTEAFF.

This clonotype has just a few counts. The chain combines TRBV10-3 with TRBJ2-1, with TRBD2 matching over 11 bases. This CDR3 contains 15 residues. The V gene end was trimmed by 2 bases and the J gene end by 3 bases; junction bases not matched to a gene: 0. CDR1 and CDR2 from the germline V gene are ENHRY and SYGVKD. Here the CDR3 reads CAISEGTSGYNEQFF. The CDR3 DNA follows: TGTGCCATCAGTGAGGGGACTAGCGGCTACAATGAGCAGTTCTTC.